A single sample is the source of the 23 T cell receptor beta chains below, sequenced in a study of blood T cell repertoires in COVID-19. Clones were read by immunoSEQ multiplex PCR, and TCRdb kept only the in-frame ones, dropping some. The data contain 20,000 to 30,000 clones, 86% of them singletons. Sequences were obtained from peripheral blood. These TCRs come from a man in his forties or fifties with active COVID-19.

The chain has TRBV7-2 and TRBJ2-2, with 7 bases aligning to TRBD2. This CDR3 is 16 amino acids long. The ends lost 5 bases at V and 6 bases at J; junction bases unmatched: 12. CDR1 and CDR2 (germline): SGHTA, FQGNSA. Here the CDR3 reads CASSKQMAGAAGELFF. CDR3 coding DNA: TGTGCCAGCAGCAAGCAAATGGCGGGAGCCGCCGGGGAGCTGTTTTTT.

V is TRBV29-1 and J is TRBJ2-7; TRBD1 is a possible D gene (5 bases). Germline loops: CDR1 SQVTM, CDR2 ANQGSEA. This CDR3 region has 14 residues. With 6 bases removed from V and 3 bases from J, the gap between germline ends came to 18 bases. CDR3 residues: CSVAGQDMSYEQYF. CDR3 bases: TGCAGCGTGGCAGGGCAGGATATGAGCTACGAGCAGTACTTC.

The rearrangement uses TRBV12-5 and TRBJ2-1, with TRBD2 matching 7 bases. The V gene's germline CDR1 is LGHNT and CDR2 FRNRAP. The CDR3 covers 14 residues. J lost 0 bases, V lost 5 bases, and 1 base had no gene match. CDR3 sequence: CASGPSGSYNEQFF. In DNA, the CDR3 is TGTGCTAGTGGTCCTAGCGGCTCCTACAATGAGCAGTTCTTC.

The chain combines TRBV3-1 (or the pseudogene TRBV3-2) with TRBJ1-4; TRBD1 is a possible D gene (6 bases). The CDR3 runs to 16 residues. Deletions cut 4 bases from V and 5 bases from J, with 17 bases between. Germline CDR1 reads LGHDT; CDR2 reads YNNKEL (reference sequence). The CDR3 spells CASSLRGAGENEKLFF. The CDR3 DNA reads TGTGCCAGCAGCCTCCGGGGGGCAGGTGAAAATGAAAAACTGTTTTTT.

This clone showed up just once. The chain combines TRBV6-5 with TRBJ2-3; 11 positions agree with TRBD2. Germline CDR1 MNHEY, CDR2 SVGAGI. The CDR3 is made up of 15 amino acids. V was pared by 6 bases and J by 0 bases, with 2 bases of the junction left unmatched. The CDR3 protein is CASRTSGDSTDTQYF. The CDR3, as DNA: TGTGCCAGCAGGACTAGCGGGGACAGCACAGATACGCAGTATTTT.

The rearrangement joins TRBV2 to TRBJ2-1, with TRBD2 matching over 9 bases. Germline V gene lookup returns CDR1 SNHLY and CDR2 FYNNEI. The CDR3 sequence is 16 residues long. With 2 bases clipped from V and 8 bases from J, the junction kept 10 bases outside the gene matches. The CDR3 DNA follows: TGTGCCAGCAGTGAACTTTTCGCGGGACTAGCCGATGAGCAGTTCTTC. It codes for CASSELFAGLADEQFF.

The chain has TRBV9 and TRBJ2-1, with TRBD2 matching over 8 bases. The germline gives CDR1 SGDLS, CDR2 YYNGEE. J lost 5 bases, V lost 3 bases, and 10 bases had no gene match. The CDR3 spans 16 residues. CDR3 protein: CASSAEGSGGHNEQFF. CDR3 sequence (DNA): TGTGCCAGCAGCGCCGAAGGGAGCGGGGGTCACAATGAGCAGTTCTTC. Drawing the rest from reference TRBV9 and TRBJ2-1, the complete variable domain is DSGVTQTPKHLITATGQRVTLRCSPRSGDLSVYWYQQSLDQGLQFLIQYYNGEERAKGNILERFSAQQFPDLHSELNLSSLELGDSALYFCASSAEGSGGHNEQFFGPGTRLTVL.

The V call is TRBV2, the J call TRBJ2-1; 10 nucleotides match TRBD2. The CDR3 contains 12 residues. Trimming at V came to 10 bases and at J to 7 bases, leaving 4 bases not matched to a gene. Germline CDR1 reads SNHLY; CDR2 reads FYNNEI. CDR3 residues: CANKREGNEQFF. DNA of the CDR3: TGTGCCAATAAGCGGGAGGGAAATGAGCAGTTCTTC. Full variable domain (remainder filled in from reference TRBV2 and TRBJ2-1): EPEVTQTPSHQVTQMGQEVILRCVPISNHLYFYWYRQILGQKVEFLVSFYNNEISEKSEIFDDQFSVERPDGSNFTLKIRSTKLEDSAMYFCANKREGNEQFFGPGTRLTVL.

The rearrangement links TRBV11-3 to TRBJ2-3; D might be TRBD2 (7 bases). The germline V gene encodes CDR1 SGHNT and CDR2 YENEEA. The CDR3 runs 14 residues. Between the trimmed V and J ends, which lost 3 bases and 4 bases, there was a span of 11 bases. This chain's CDR3 is CASSFEGGADTQYF. The CDR3 bases are TGTGCCAGCAGCTTCGAGGGGGGGGCAGATACGCAGTATTTT.

V gene TRBV11-3 combines with J gene TRBJ2-3; 8 bases agree with TRBD2. Per germline, CDR1 SGHNT and CDR2 YENEEA. V trimming: 4 bases; J trimming: 7 bases; junction bases outside the gene matches: 10. CDR3 size: 15 residues. DNA for the CDR3: TGTGCCAGCAGCTACTGGACTAGCCCGACGAATACGCAGTATTTT. Translated, it gives CASSYWTSPTNTQYF.

The rearrangement links TRBV5-1 to TRBJ1-2, with D maybe TRBD1 (5 bases). V was shortened by 4 bases and J by 1 base, with 14 bases between the two germline ends. The CDR3 runs to 15 residues. Per the germline V gene, CDR1 is SGHRS and CDR2 is YFSETQ. This CDR3 is CASSRGQINNYGYTF. Written as DNA, the CDR3 is TGCGCCAGCAGCCGAGGACAAATAAATAACTATGGCTACACCTTC.

V usage is TRBV3-1 (or the pseudogene TRBV3-2) and J usage is TRBJ1-1; D perhaps matches TRBD1 (5 bases). Trimming took off 4 bases at V and 7 bases at J, with 16 bases between the two ends. CDR1 LGHDT and CDR2 YNNKEL come from the germline V gene (reference sequence). The CDR3 is 14 amino acids. The CDR3 reads CASSRMTDSLEAFF. CDR3 nucleotides: TGTGCCAGCAGCCGGATGACAGACAGCCTTGAAGCTTTCTTT.

V is TRBV7-2 and J is TRBJ2-1; D might be TRBD2 (6 bases). Trimming shortened V by 6 bases and J by 10 bases, and 10 bases separated the two germline ends. Germline CDR1 and CDR2: SGHTA and FQGNSA. This CDR3 has 11 amino acids. Here the CDR3 DNA reads TGTGCCAGCAGTTCAGGGAGGGAGCAGTTCTTC. This codes for CASSSGREQFF.

The chain uses TRBV27 and TRBJ2-1; D is unclear. Trimming stripped 11 bases from V and 6 bases from J, with 20 bases between. This CDR3 has 14 residues. From germline, CDR1 is MNHEY and CDR2 SMNVEV (reference sequence). The CDR3 sequence: CASHSGSLVNEQFF. The CDR3 region has the DNA TGTGCCTCCCACTCGGGTAGTTTGGTCAATGAGCAGTTCTTC.

This chain joins TRBV7-2 and TRBJ2-1; 11 nucleotides match TRBD1. The CDR3 sequence is 15 residues long. Trimming at V came to 5 bases and at J to 4 bases, leaving 4 bases not matched to a gene. Germline CDR1 SGHTA, CDR2 FQGNSA. The CDR3 protein is CASSEGQGVYNEQFF. In nucleotides, the CDR3 is TGTGCCAGCAGCGAGGGACAGGGGGTTTACAATGAGCAGTTCTTC.

V and J are TRBV2 and TRBJ2-1, with TRBD2 as a possible D gene (5 bases). This CDR3 contains 13 residues. Trimming removed 5 bases from V and 13 bases from J, with 18 bases in between. Germline V lookup: CDR1 SNHLY, CDR2 FYNNEI. The CDR3 region has the DNA TGTGCCAGCAGTCGAGGGTGGGCTAGCCCCCAGTTCTTC. Its protein product is CASSRGWASPQFF.

V and J are TRBV5-4 and TRBJ2-5; the match to TRBD2 covers 11 bases. V lost 4 bases, J lost 0 bases, and 5 bases stayed unmatched. The CDR3 runs to 16 residues. Germline V gene sequence: CDR1 SGHNT, CDR2 YYREEE (reference sequence). The CDR3 bases are TGTGCCAGCAGCGAGCCGACTAGCGGGAACCAAGAGACCCAGTACTTC. This codes for CASSEPTSGNQETQYF.

This clone has only one observation. The chain has TRBV18 and TRBJ2-7; 7 positions match TRBD1. J was trimmed by 1 base and V by 4 bases; bases with no gene match: 7. This CDR3 is 15 amino acids long. Germline V gene sequence: CDR1 KGHSH, CDR2 LQKENI. The CDR3 sequence is CASSLAQGLSYEQYF. The CDR3 region has the DNA TGTGCCAGCTCACTAGCACAGGGGTTATCCTACGAGCAGTACTTC. Full variable domain (rest looked up from reference TRBV18 and TRBJ2-7): NAGVMQNPRHLVRRRGQEARLRCSPMKGHSHVYWYRQLPEEGLKFMVYLQKENIIDESGMPKERFSAEFPKEGPSILRIQQVVRGDSAAYFCASSLAQGLSYEQYFGPGTRLTVT.

This chain joins TRBV19 and TRBJ2-5, with 13 bases matching TRBD2. Trimming removed 5 bases from V and 5 bases from J; junction bases left unmatched: 8. CDR1 and CDR2 (germline): LNHDA, SQIVND (reference sequence). This CDR3 spans 16 amino acids. The CDR3 loop reads CASSSRTSGGGETQYF. The CDR3 DNA reads TGTGCCAGTAGTTCCCGGACTAGCGGGGGAGGGGAGACCCAGTACTTC.

The V call is TRBV3-1 (or the pseudogene TRBV3-2), the J call TRBJ2-1; the match to TRBD1 covers 8 bases. The V gene's germline CDR1 is LGHDT and CDR2 YNNKEL (reference sequence). There are 14 residues in the CDR3. The ends lost 4 bases at V and 4 bases at J; junction bases unmatched: 3. CDR3 loop: CASSRTGRYNEQFF. CDR3 bases: TGTGCCAGCAGCCGGACAGGGAGGTACAATGAGCAGTTCTTC.

This sequence joins TRBV3-1 (or the pseudogene TRBV3-2) and TRBJ2-2; D not certain. Germline V gene lookup returns CDR1 LGHDT and CDR2 YNNKEL (reference sequence). V was shortened by 0 bases and J by 6 bases, with 8 bases between the two germline ends. The CDR3 extends over 14 amino acids. In nucleotides, the CDR3 is TGTGCCAGCAGCCAAGATTGGGCCTCCGGGGAGCTGTTTTTT. It is translated as CASSQDWASGELFF.

The chain links TRBV6-4 to TRBJ2-1; 8 nucleotides line up with TRBD2. The junction had 7 bases not matched to a gene; V was cut back by 4 bases and J by 5 bases. Germline CDR1 is MRHNA and CDR2 is SNTAGT. The CDR3 length is 15 residues. The CDR3, as DNA: TGTGCCAGCAGTGTCGCGGGAGGAAAAAACAATGAGCAGTTCTTC. Its protein is CASSVAGGKNNEQFF.

This clone showed up just a few times. The chain couples TRBV14 to TRBJ1-6; D remains ambiguous. V lost 1 base to trimming and J lost 14 bases, with 9 bases between them. From germline, CDR1 is SGHDN and CDR2 FVKESK. The CDR3 length is 12 residues. Here the CDR3 reads CASSQAALALHF. CDR3 in DNA: TGTGCCAGCAGCCAAGCTGCACTGGCCCTCCACTTT.